A selection of T cell receptor beta chains follows, all from one sample in a study of T-cell reconstitution after alpha-beta-depleted transplantation in children. MiXCR, run by TCRdb on the PCR reads, gives a single entry per CDR3 protein. The table includes fewer than 700,000 distinct CDR3 sequences, about an eighth detected once. Sequencing used PBMCs, mostly from graft donor cells, obtained 360 days after TCRalphabeta/CD19-depleted stem cell transplant. These receptors all come from a male patient between 10 and 17 years old who had a stem cell transplant for acute myeloid leukemia, so the T cells may come from the graft donor. Both conserved end residues are part of each CDR3. D genes are given only for firm matches. Only part of the rows carry a size: once, few, many, or a class if the clone is expanded.

clone_size,d_call,v_call,j_call,cdr3_length,cdr3_nt,cdr3_aa
few,.,TRBV2,TRBJ2-1,15,TGTGCCAGCAGTCTCGGCCCCGTCCTCTACAATGAGCAGTTCTTC,CASSLGPVLYNEQFF
.,TRBD1,TRBV5-6,TRBJ1-5,18,TGTGCCAGCAGCTTGGCTGGGACAGGGAGCCGGCGCAATCAGCCCCAGCATTTT,CASSLAGTGSRRNQPQHF
.,.,TRBV6-2/TRBV6-3,TRBJ2-3,16,TGTGCCAGCAGTATGACTGGACGCAGCCCCACAGATACGCAGTATTTT,CASSMTGRSPTDTQYF
.,.,TRBV6-5,TRBJ2-7,15,TGTGCCAGCAGTTACCTCGGACGAGGGTCAGACGAGCAGTACTTC,CASSYLGRGSDEQYF
many,.,TRBV7-3,TRBJ2-2,15,TGTGCCAGCAGCTTAAATGTCGTGGGCACCGGGGAGCTGTTTTTT,CASSLNVVGTGELFF
many,.,TRBV5-6,TRBJ1-1,14,TGTGCCAGCAGTGGAAGAGGGTTGGACACTGAAGCTTTCTTT,CASSGRGLDTEAFF
few,TRBD2,TRBV11-2,TRBJ2-1,14,TGTGCCAGCAGCCGCTTAGCGGGAGTCTGGGAGCAGTTCTTC,CASSRLAGVWEQFF
few,TRBD2,TRBV9,TRBJ2-1,19,TGTGCCAGCAGCACCACGGGGCTAGCGGGAGCCGGCTCCTACAATGAGCAGTTCTTC,CASSTTGLAGAGSYNEQFF
.,.,TRBV28,TRBJ1-1,14,TGTGCCAGCAGCTGGACAGTGACGAACACTGAAGCTTTCTTT,CASSWTVTNTEAFF
.,TRBD2,TRBV28,TRBJ2-7,15,TGTGCCAGCAGTGAAATTAGCGGGATGACGGGGGAGCAGTACTTC,CASSEISGMTGEQYF
.,TRBD1,TRBV18,TRBJ2-5,16,TGTGCCAGCTCACCGCCATTAGGACAGGGGGCAGAGACCCAGTACTTC,CASSPPLGQGAETQYF